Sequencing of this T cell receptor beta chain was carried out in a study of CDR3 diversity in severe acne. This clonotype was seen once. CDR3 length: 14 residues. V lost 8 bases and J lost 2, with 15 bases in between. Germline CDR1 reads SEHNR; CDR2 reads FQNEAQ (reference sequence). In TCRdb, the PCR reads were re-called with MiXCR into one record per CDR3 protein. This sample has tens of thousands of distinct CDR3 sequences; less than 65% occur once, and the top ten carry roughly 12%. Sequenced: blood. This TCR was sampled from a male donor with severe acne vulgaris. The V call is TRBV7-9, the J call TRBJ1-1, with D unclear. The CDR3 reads CASSLPDGNTEAFF. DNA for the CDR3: TGTGCCAGCTCCCTCCCGGACGGAAACACTGAAGCTTTCTTT.